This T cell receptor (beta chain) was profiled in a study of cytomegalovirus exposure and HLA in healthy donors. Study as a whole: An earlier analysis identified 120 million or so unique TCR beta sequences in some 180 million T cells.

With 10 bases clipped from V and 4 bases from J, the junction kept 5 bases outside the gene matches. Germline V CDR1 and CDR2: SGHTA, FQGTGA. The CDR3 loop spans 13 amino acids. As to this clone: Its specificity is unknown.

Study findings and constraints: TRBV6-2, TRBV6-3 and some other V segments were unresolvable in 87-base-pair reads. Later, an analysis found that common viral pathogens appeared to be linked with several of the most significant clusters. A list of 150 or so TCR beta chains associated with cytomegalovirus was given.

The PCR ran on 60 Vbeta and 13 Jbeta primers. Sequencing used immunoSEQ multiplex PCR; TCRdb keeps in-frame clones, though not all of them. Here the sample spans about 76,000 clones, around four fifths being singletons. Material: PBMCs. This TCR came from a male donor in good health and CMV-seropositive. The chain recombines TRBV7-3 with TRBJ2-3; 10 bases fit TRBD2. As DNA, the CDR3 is TGTGCCACGCTAGCGGGAGTAGCAGATACGCAGTATTTT. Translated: CATLAGVADTQYF.